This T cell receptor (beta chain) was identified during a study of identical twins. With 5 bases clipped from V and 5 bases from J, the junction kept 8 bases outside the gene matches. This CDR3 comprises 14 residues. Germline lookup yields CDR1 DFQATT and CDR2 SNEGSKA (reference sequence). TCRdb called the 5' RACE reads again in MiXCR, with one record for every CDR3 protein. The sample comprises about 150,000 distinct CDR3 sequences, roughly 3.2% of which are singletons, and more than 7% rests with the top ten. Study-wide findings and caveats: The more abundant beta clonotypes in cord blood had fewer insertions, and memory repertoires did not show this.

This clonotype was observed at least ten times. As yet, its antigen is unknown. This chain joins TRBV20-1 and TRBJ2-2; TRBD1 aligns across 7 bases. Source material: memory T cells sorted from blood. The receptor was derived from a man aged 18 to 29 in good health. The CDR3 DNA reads TGCAGTGCTGAGACAGGGTGGGGGACCGGGGAGCTGTTTTTT. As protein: CSAETGWGTGELFF.